Below are 21 T cell receptor beta chains sequenced from a single sample in a study of patients and donors after allogeneic stem cell transplantation. Each CDR3 protein is one row after TCRdb ran MiXCR on the RT-PCR reads. Of about 150,000 distinct CDR3 sequences in the sample, roughly 35% were seen once. Sequenced input: blood, either unsorted or a sorted T cell fraction (not recorded which). The receptor set was obtained from a human donor who was either an allogeneic HSCT recipient or a stem cell or donor lymphocyte infusion donor (not recorded which). It is not recorded whose cells these are; they may come from a transplant donor.

The J gene is TRBJ2-1, the V gene TRBV2; TRBD1 aligns across 7 bases. This CDR3 spans 13 amino acids. With V trimmed by 4 bases and J by 5 bases, 2 bases remained unmatched. Germline V gene sequence: CDR1 SNHLY, CDR2 FYNNEI. CDR3 loop: CASSVDRNNEQFF. DNA for the CDR3: TGTGCCAGCAGTGTGGACAGGAACAATGAGCAGTTCTTC. The complete variable domain, with remaining parts taken from reference TRBV2 and TRBJ2-1, reads EPEVTQTPSHQVTQMGQEVILRCVPISNHLYFYWYRQILGQKVEFLVSFYNNEISEKSEIFDDQFSVERPDGSNFTLKIRSTKLEDSAMYFCASSVDRNNEQFFGPGTRLTVL.

The V and J genes are TRBV27 and TRBJ2-2; tentatively, D is TRBD2 (6 bases). Germline V gene lookup returns CDR1 MNHEY and CDR2 SMNVEV (reference sequence). The CDR3 loop spans 15 amino acids. Deletions cut 7 bases from V and 1 base from J, with 13 bases between. The CDR3 reads CASKYAGLNTGELFF. CDR3 in DNA: TGTGCCAGCAAATACGCGGGGTTGAACACCGGGGAGCTGTTTTTT.

This clonotype appeared a few times. V and J are TRBV29-1 and TRBJ1-1; weak D call: TRBD1 (5 bases). Germline V gene sequence: CDR1 SQVTM, CDR2 ANQGSEA. This CDR3 region has 12 residues. Trimming took 7 bases from V and 8 from J, leaving 17 bases between them. CDR3 in amino acids: CSAAQGSQEAFF. The CDR3 nucleotides are TGCAGCGCAGCCCAGGGCAGCCAGGAAGCTTTCTTT.

V usage is TRBV6-2 or TRBV6-3 and J usage is TRBJ1-6; 8 bases agree with TRBD1. The CDR3 extends over 14 amino acids. CDR1 is MNHEY, CDR2 SVGEGT, per germline. The junction had 9 bases not matched to a gene; V was cut back by 7 bases and J by 10 bases. CDR3 bases: TGTGCCAGCACCCCCGGACAGGGCAGATCACCCCTCCACTTT. Translation: CASTPGQGRSPLHF.

The rearrangement links TRBV6-5 to TRBJ1-1, with 8 bases matching TRBD1. Looked up from germline, CDR1 is MNHEY and CDR2 is SVGAGI. This CDR3 region has 14 residues. V dropped 1 base and J dropped 3; count of bases not matched to a gene: 1. The CDR3 DNA sequence: TGTGCCAGCAGTTACTTGGACAGGGACACTGAAGCTTTCTTT. Translating it yields CASSYLDRDTEAFF.

This clonotype occurred once. The V and J genes are TRBV27 and TRBJ2-1; 7 bases align to TRBD2. Trimming cost V 3 bases and J 6 bases; bases outside gene matches: 5. The CDR3 is 14 amino acids. The germline V gene encodes CDR1 MNHEY and CDR2 SMNVEV (reference sequence). The CDR3 sequence: CASSFRGEGNEQFF. The CDR3 region has the DNA TGTGCCAGCAGTTTTCGGGGGGAGGGCAATGAGCAGTTCTTC.

The rearrangement links TRBV6-5 to TRBJ2-1; no clear D gene. CDR3 length equals 12 residues. V shed 5 bases and J shed 8 bases, with 10 bases lying between them. Germline CDR1 and CDR2: MNHEY and SVGAGI. Written as DNA, the CDR3 is TGTGCCAGCAGTAGACCTCCGGATGAGCAGTTCTTC. Protein sequence: CASSRPPDEQFF.

This clonotype has only a few counts. The gene calls are TRBV27 and TRBJ1-5; tentatively, D is TRBD1 (6 bases). Germline V gives CDR1 MNHEY, CDR2 SMNVEV (reference sequence). This CDR3 has 15 residues. The germline V and J ends were trimmed by 7 bases and 2 bases, with 15 bases remaining between them. The CDR3 sequence: CASMGGGFGNQPQHF. The CDR3 nucleotides read TGTGCCAGCATGGGCGGGGGCTTTGGCAATCAGCCCCAGCATTTT.

The chain links TRBV6-1 to TRBJ1-1; a weak D match, TRBD1 (6 bases). This CDR3 region has 15 residues. The germline CDR1 and CDR2 sequences are MNHNS and SASEGT. V was shortened by 0 bases and J by 5 bases, with 13 bases between the two germline ends. The CDR3 DNA sequence: TGTGCCAGCAGTGAAGCGCGAACAGGGAGAACTGAAGCTTTCTTT. Encoded protein: CASSEARTGRTEAFF.

V is TRBV9 and J is TRBJ1-2; tentatively, D is TRBD1 (6 bases). This CDR3 comprises 14 residues. With 4 bases removed from V and 8 bases from J, the gap between germline ends came to 18 bases. Germline V gene lookup returns CDR1 SGDLS and CDR2 YYNGEE. CDR3 nucleotide sequence: TGTGCCAGCAGCCGCAAGGTGGAGGGGGACGGCTACACCTTC. It encodes CASSRKVEGDGYTF.

The V and J genes are TRBV12-3 or TRBV12-4 and TRBJ2-3; no reliable D call. There are 12 residues in the CDR3. V was trimmed by 3 bases and J by 6 bases, leaving 7 bases between them. CDR3 DNA: TGTGCCAGCAGTTTCGGGCCGGATACGCAGTATTTT. Translation gives CASSFGPDTQYF.

The genes are TRBV6-2 or TRBV6-3 and TRBJ1-1, with D possibly matching TRBD1 (5 bases). CDR3 length: 13 amino acids. CDR1 and CDR2 from the germline V gene are MNHEY and SVGEGT. Trimming took off 8 bases at V and 0 bases at J, with 10 bases between the two ends. The CDR3 region has the DNA TGTGCCAGCTACGCAGGGCTGAACACTGAAGCTTTCTTT. This translates into CASYAGLNTEAFF.

This clonotype came up once. The chain joins TRBV6-6 to TRBJ2-3; D is perhaps TRBD1 (6 bases). This CDR3 contains 15 residues. Trimming pared 2 bases from V and 5 bases from J, leaving 14 bases between. The germline V gene has CDR1 MNHNY and CDR2 SVGAGI (reference sequence). The CDR3, as DNA: TGTGCCAGCAGTTACGGGGCAGGGGCGGGAGATACGCAGTATTTT. Encoded protein: CASSYGAGAGDTQYF.

This clonotype has a handful of counts. The chain combines TRBV4-2 with TRBJ1-5, with D possibly being TRBD1 (6 bases). The germline V gene has CDR1 LGHNA and CDR2 YNFKEQ. The CDR3 consists of 15 residues. The ends were cut back, 1 base at V and 0 bases at J, with 7 bases in the middle. CDR3 bases: TGTGCCAGCAGCCAAGGGGGGGCTAGCAATCAGCCCCAGCATTTT. Residues: CASSQGGASNQPQHF.

This clonotype was observed a handful of times. The chain recombines TRBV6-5 with TRBJ2-1; 12 bases map to TRBD2. V was pared by 2 bases and J by 8 bases, with 4 bases of the junction left unmatched. Germline-derived CDR1 and CDR2 are MNHEY and SVGAGI. The CDR3 has 15 amino acids. The CDR3 sequence is CASSYATSGGHEQFF. In DNA, the CDR3 is TGTGCCAGCAGTTACGCGACTAGCGGGGGCCATGAGCAGTTCTTC.

This clonotype occurred a few times. This chain joins TRBV4-3 and TRBJ2-3, with 10 bases that match TRBD2. Germline CDR1 reads LGHNA; CDR2 reads YSLEER. Trimming removed 4 bases from V and 2 bases from J; junction bases left unmatched: 6. The CDR3 extends over 16 amino acids. CDR3 nucleotides: TGCGCCAGCAGCCCTTTTAGCGGGGGGTTCACAGATACGCAGTATTTT. Amino acid sequence: CASSPFSGGFTDTQYF.

The chain uses TRBV5-1 and TRBJ2-3, with D unresolved. The CDR3 is made up of 15 amino acids. Trimming took off 2 bases at V and 6 bases at J, with 16 bases between the two ends. Per germline, CDR1 SGHRS and CDR2 YFSETQ. The CDR3: CASSFRAGPQDTQYF. CDR3 nucleotides: TGCGCCAGCAGCTTTAGGGCAGGCCCCCAGGATACGCAGTATTTT.

The chain links TRBV7-9 to TRBJ2-7; TRBD1 matches at 7 bases. V was pared by 2 bases and J by 6 bases, with 16 bases of the junction left unmatched. The CDR3 runs 17 residues. Germline CDR1 and CDR2: SEHNR and FQNEAQ (reference sequence). As DNA, the CDR3 is TGTGCCAGCAGCTTACTTCCCGGGGAACAGGGGCCTTCCGAGCAGTACTTC. The encoded protein is CASSLLPGEQGPSEQYF.

The rearrangement uses TRBV27 and TRBJ2-7; perhaps TRBD2 as D (7 bases). CDR3 size: 14 residues. Trimming took off 2 bases at V and 4 bases at J, with 12 bases between the two ends. Germline CDR1 is MNHEY and CDR2 is SMNVEV (reference sequence). CDR3 coding DNA: TGTGCCAGCAGTTTACAGGGGAGGGGGTACGAGCAGTACTTC. Translation: CASSLQGRGYEQYF.

On this clonotype itself: At one end the junction does not follow the germline gene, possibly because of a read error. The CDR3 sequence: CASREDTNTKAFF. The CDR3 DNA follows: TGTGCCAGCAGGGAGGACACAAACACTAAAGCTTTCTTT. The chain uses TRBV2 and TRBJ1-1, with D perhaps TRBD1 (5 bases). The CDR3 length is 13 residues. Germline CDR1 reads SNHLY; CDR2 reads FYNNEI.

This clonotype was seen a few times. The chain couples TRBV29-1 to TRBJ2-3; the D gene could be TRBD1 or TRBD2 (5 bases each). The CDR3 is 12 amino acids. Per the germline V gene, CDR1 is SQVTM and CDR2 is ANQGSEA. V gave up 8 bases and J gave up 7 bases, with 16 bases separating them. In DNA, the CDR3 is TGCAGCAGACGGGACCAAACCCATACGCAGTATTTT. Residues: CSRRDQTHTQYF.